A selection of T cell receptor beta chains follows, all from one sample in a study of CD8+ T cells in alopecia areata. TCRdb's table, derived via immunoSEQ multiplex PCR, lists solely in-frame clones and lacks some. The data contain several thousand clones, 50% to 70% of them seen just once; the ten biggest clones take up about 8.6%. The sample here was skin, taken at approximately week 34, from a patient treated with tofacitinib. All receptors come from a human donor with alopecia areata. Both conserved end residues are part of each CDR3. A D gene is named only where the DNA matches it firmly. Some rows have no size entry. The others give once, few or many, or a class for an expanded clone.

v_gene: TRBV4-1
len: 17
j_gene: TRBJ1-2
d_gene: TRBD1
abundance: -
CDR3nt: TGCGCCAGCAGCCAAGGGGGAATAGGGACAGGGGTCGACGGCTACACCTTC
CDR3aa: CASSQGGIGTGVDGYTF

v_gene: TRBV11-3
len: 13
j_gene: TRBJ1-3
d_gene: -
abundance: -
CDR3nt: TGTGCCAGCAGCCGTTCTTCTGGAAACACCATATATTTT
CDR3aa: CASSRSSGNTIYF

v_gene: TRBV11-3
len: 12
j_gene: TRBJ2-1
d_gene: -
abundance: once
CDR3nt: TGTGCCAGCAGCAAAGAGGAGAACCGACTGTTCTTC
CDR3aa: CASSKEENRLFF

v_gene: TRBV10-1
len: 13
j_gene: TRBJ2-2
d_gene: -
abundance: few
CDR3nt: TGCGCCAGCAGTGAAGGGGGCACCGGGGAGCTGTTTTTT
CDR3aa: CASSEGGTGELFF

v_gene: TRBV9
len: 14
j_gene: TRBJ1-3
d_gene: -
abundance: -
CDR3nt: TGTGCCATAGACGTCGGGGACTCTGGAAACACCATATATTTT
CDR3aa: CAIDVGDSGNTIYF

v_gene: TRBV11-2
len: 15
j_gene: TRBJ2-2
d_gene: -
abundance: -
CDR3nt: TGTGCCAGCACCAGAAGCGGACTGGACACCGGGGAGCTGTTTTTT
CDR3aa: CASTRSGLDTGELFF

v_gene: TRBV19
len: 13
j_gene: TRBJ1-5
d_gene: -
abundance: -
CDR3nt: TGTGCCAGTACTTCGAGGGGCAATCAGCCCCAGCATTTT
CDR3aa: CASTSRGNQPQHF

v_gene: TRBV5-1
len: 14
j_gene: TRBJ2-7
d_gene: -
abundance: -
CDR3nt: TGCGCCAGTAGGTGGGGGGAACCTACGTACGAGCAGTACTTC
CDR3aa: CASRWGEPTYEQYF

v_gene: TRBV6-1
len: 14
j_gene: TRBJ1-5
d_gene: -
abundance: once
CDR3nt: TGTGCCAGCAGTGAAGGGTTTGGCAATCAGCCCCAGCATTTT
CDR3aa: CASSEGFGNQPQHF

v_gene: TRBV27
len: 14
j_gene: TRBJ1-5
d_gene: -
abundance: few
CDR3nt: TGTGCCAGCAGTTTATTTGGGGAATATCAGCCCCAGCATTTT
CDR3aa: CASSLFGEYQPQHF

v_gene: TRBV9
len: 16
j_gene: TRBJ2-3
d_gene: -
abundance: -
CDR3nt: TGTGCCAGCAGCGTATCACGGGTCACTAGCACAGATACGCAGTATTTT
CDR3aa: CASSVSRVTSTDTQYF

v_gene: TRBV5-6
len: 12
j_gene: TRBJ1-2
d_gene: TRBD1
abundance: -
CDR3nt: TGTGCCAGCAGCTGGACAGGGTACGGCTACACCTTC
CDR3aa: CASSWTGYGYTF

v_gene: TRBV27
len: 15
j_gene: TRBJ1-3
d_gene: -
abundance: -
CDR3nt: TGTGCCAGCAAGGTTTCACAGTGGACACCGGACACCATATATTTT
CDR3aa: CASKVSQWTPDTIYF

v_gene: TRBV7-8
len: 13
j_gene: TRBJ2-1
d_gene: TRBD1
abundance: -
CDR3nt: TGTGCCAGCAGCCCCCAACAGGGGAATGAGCAGTTCTTC
CDR3aa: CASSPQQGNEQFF

v_gene: TRBV6-1
len: 15
j_gene: TRBJ2-7
d_gene: -
abundance: -
CDR3nt: TGTGCCACCGTACGGGACACCGGGAACTCCTACGAGCAGTACTTC
CDR3aa: CATVRDTGNSYEQYF

v_gene: TRBV2
len: 15
j_gene: TRBJ2-7
d_gene: TRBD2
abundance: -
CDR3nt: TGTGCCAGCAGTACCGGGACTAGCGGGAGTTACGAGCAGTGCTTC
CDR3aa: CASSTGTSGSYEQCF

v_gene: TRBV5-1
len: 16
j_gene: TRBJ2-1
d_gene: TRBD2
abundance: -
CDR3nt: TGCGCCAGCAAAAATGCTTCTAGCGGGAGGACCAATGAGCAGTTCTTC
CDR3aa: CASKNASSGRTNEQFF

v_gene: TRBV13
len: 16
j_gene: TRBJ1-1
d_gene: TRBD1
abundance: -
CDR3nt: TGTGCCAGCAGCCAAACCTCCGGGACAGTGAACACTGAAGCTTTCTTT
CDR3aa: CASSQTSGTVNTEAFF

v_gene: TRBV7-9
len: 15
j_gene: TRBJ2-7
d_gene: -
abundance: few
CDR3nt: TGTGCCAGCAGCTCCCGCTCCTGGGGTTCCTACGAGCAGTACTTC
CDR3aa: CASSSRSWGSYEQYF

v_gene: TRBV7-7
len: 14
j_gene: TRBJ2-3
d_gene: -
abundance: -
CDR3nt: TGTGCCAGCAGCCAGACAGGGAGGACAGATACGCAGTATTTT
CDR3aa: CASSQTGRTDTQYF

v_gene: TRBV30
len: 15
j_gene: TRBJ2-7
d_gene: TRBD1
abundance: -
CDR3nt: TGTGCCTGGGGACTAACCGGGACAGGCCTCTACGAGCAGTACTTC
CDR3aa: CAWGLTGTGLYEQYF

v_gene: TRBV5-1
len: 14
j_gene: TRBJ2-1
d_gene: -
abundance: -
CDR3nt: TGCGCCAGCAGCCCGGAGGCCGGTGCGATGAAGCAGTTCTTC
CDR3aa: CASSPEAGAMKQFF